These T cell receptor beta chains were read from a single sample in a study of blood T cell repertoires in COVID-19. The data were produced by immunoSEQ multiplex PCR, yet TCRdb's version contains in-frame clones alone and is incomplete. The data show about 250,000 clones, over 75% seen once. Sequenced: peripheral blood. Receptor source: a human donor with COVID-19, enrolled during active disease. The donor label of this sample is uncertain. The CDR3 runs from the conserved cysteine through the conserved F or W. The order of the fields is V gene, clone size, D gene, J gene, CDR3 protein, CDR3 DNA. D genes are given only for firm matches. Some rows have no size entry. The others give once, few or many, or a class for an expanded clone.

>TRBV5-1|.|TRBD2|TRBJ2-6
CASSLDGRTPSGANVLTF
TGCGCCAGCAGCTTGGACGGGAGGACTCCCTCTGGGGCCAACGTCCTGACTTTC
>TRBV30|.|.|TRBJ2-1
CAWGRGLYNEQFF
TGTGCTTGGGGCCGGGGACTCTACAATGAGCAGTTCTTC
>TRBV11-1|.|.|TRBJ1-3
CASSARGFSGNTIYF
TGTGCCAGCAGCGCACGCGGCTTCTCTGGAAACACCATATATTTT
>TRBV29-1|.|TRBD1|TRBJ1-4
CSVEGGTAFNEKLFF
TGCAGCGTTGAAGGGGGGACAGCCTTTAATGAAAAACTGTTTTTT
>TRBV7-8|.|.|TRBJ1-1
CASSFEQNTEAFF
TGTGCCAGCAGCTTCGAACAGAACACTGAAGCTTTCTTT
>TRBV7-2|few|TRBD1|TRBJ2-5
CASSFSTGTGEETQYF
TGTGCCAGCAGCTTCTCTACCGGGACAGGGGAAGAGACCCAGTACTTC
>TRBV11-3|.|.|TRBJ1-4
CASRQGGASATNEKLFF
TGTGCCAGCAGACAAGGGGGGGCTTCGGCAACTAATGAAAAACTGTTTTTT
>TRBV5-1|.|.|TRBJ2-1
CASRNREMYNEQFF
TGCGCCAGCAGGAATCGCGAAATGTACAATGAGCAGTTCTTC
>TRBV28|.|TRBD1|TRBJ1-4
CASSLWDRGEKLFF
TGTGCCAGCAGTTTGTGGGACAGGGGTGAAAAACTGTTTTTT
>TRBV18|.|TRBD2|TRBJ2-7
CASSPSTSGFYEQYF
TGTGCCAGCTCACCATCGACTAGCGGTTTCTACGAGCAGTACTTC
>TRBV9|.|.|TRBJ1-4
CASSKTNEKLFF
TGTGCCAGCAGTAAAACTAATGAAAAACTGTTTTTT
>TRBV4-3|.|.|TRBJ1-5
CASSQDSDSNQPQHF
TGCGCCAGCAGCCAGGACTCGGATAGCAATCAGCCCCAGCATTTT
>TRBV11-3|few|.|TRBJ2-7
CASSLLGDGTYEQYF
TGTGCCAGCAGCTTATTAGGGGATGGTACCTACGAGCAGTACTTC
>TRBV29-1|.|.|TRBJ2-1
CSASRDVINEQFF
TGCAGCGCCAGCCGGGATGTTATAAATGAGCAGTTCTTC
>TRBV3-1/TRBV3-2|.|TRBD2|TRBJ2-1
CASSQRGSGGNEQFF
TGTGCCAGCAGCCAAAGGGGTAGCGGGGGTAATGAGCAGTTCTTC
>TRBV5-1|.|TRBD2|TRBJ2-1
CASSLNSGSGNEQFF
TGCGCCAGCAGCTTGAATAGCGGGAGTGGAAATGAGCAGTTCTTC
>TRBV7-9|.|TRBD1|TRBJ1-1
CASSPDSLAGQGTFF
TGTGCCAGCAGCCCTGACTCACTTGCGGGACAGGGAACTTTCTTT
>TRBV30|.|.|TRBJ1-5
CAWSVGDYSNQPQHF
TGTGCCTGGAGTGTAGGGGATTATAGCAATCAGCCCCAGCATTTT
>TRBV5-6|.|.|TRBJ2-1
CASSSYNEQFF
TGTGCCAGCAGCTCTTACAATGAGCAGTTCTTC
>TRBV28|.|.|TRBJ2-7
CASSFQIYEQYF
TGTGCCAGCAGTTTCCAGATCTACGAGCAGTACTTC
>TRBV19|.|.|TRBJ2-3
CASSPRGRGRPDTQYF
TGTGCCAGTAGTCCCAGGGGCAGGGGACGGCCAGATACGCAGTATTTT
>TRBV7-3|.|.|TRBJ1-6
CASSSINNSPLHF
TGTGCCAGCAGCTCCATCAATAATTCACCCCTCCACTTT
>TRBV30|.|.|TRBJ1-2
CAWIAGVYGYTF
TGTGCCTGGATCGCCGGGGTCTATGGCTACACCTTC
>TRBV21-1|.|.|TRBJ2-1
CASSKAGRDGRTSENNEQFF
TGTGCCAGCAGCAAAGCGGGGAGGGACGGCCGGACTAGCGAGAACAATGAGCAGTTCTTC
>TRBV5-1|few|.|TRBJ2-2
CASSLEPGANTGELFF
TGCGCCAGCAGCTTGGAGCCAGGGGCCAACACCGGGGAGCTGTTTTTT
>TRBV5-1|.|.|TRBJ1-1
CASSPVGGFNTEAFF
TGCGCCAGCAGCCCCGTTGGGGGGTTCAACACTGAAGCTTTCTTT
>TRBV23-1|.|TRBD2|TRBJ2-1
CASNLPPGRLHNEQFF
TGCGCCAGCAATTTGCCCCCCGGGAGGCTCCACAATGAGCAGTTCTTC
>TRBV6-2/TRBV6-3|.|.|TRBJ1-5
CASSARGLSNQPQHF
TGTGCCAGCAGTGCGCGGGGTTTGAGCAATCAGCCCCAGCATTTT
>TRBV28|.|TRBD1|TRBJ1-2
CASRAGTAVSGYTF
TGTGCCAGCAGAGCCGGGACAGCGGTTTCGGGCTACACCTTC
>TRBV4-3|many|TRBD1|TRBJ1-2
CASSQYPTGRLSGYTF
TGCGCCAGCAGCCAATACCCGACAGGGCGTCTTTCAGGCTACACCTTC
>TRBV4-3|.|TRBD2|TRBJ2-5
CASSQEGAGGVETQYF
TGCGCCAGCAGCCAAGAGGGAGCGGGAGGGGTAGAGACCCAGTACTTC
>TRBV20-1|.|.|TRBJ1-4
CSARVQEKLFF
TGCAGTGCTAGAGTTCAGGAAAAACTGTTTTTT